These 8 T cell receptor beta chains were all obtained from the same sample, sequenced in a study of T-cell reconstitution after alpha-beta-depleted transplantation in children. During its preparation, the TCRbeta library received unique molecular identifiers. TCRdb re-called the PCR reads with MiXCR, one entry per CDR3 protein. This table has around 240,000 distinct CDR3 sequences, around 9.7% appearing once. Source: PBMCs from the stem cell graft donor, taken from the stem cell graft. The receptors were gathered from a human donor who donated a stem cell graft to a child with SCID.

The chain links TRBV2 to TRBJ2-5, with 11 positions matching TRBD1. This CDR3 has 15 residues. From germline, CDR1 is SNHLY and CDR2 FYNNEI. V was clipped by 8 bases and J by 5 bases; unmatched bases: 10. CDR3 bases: TGTGCCAGCCGCTACGGACAGGGGGCGTCCGAGACCCAGTACTTC. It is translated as CASRYGQGASETQYF.

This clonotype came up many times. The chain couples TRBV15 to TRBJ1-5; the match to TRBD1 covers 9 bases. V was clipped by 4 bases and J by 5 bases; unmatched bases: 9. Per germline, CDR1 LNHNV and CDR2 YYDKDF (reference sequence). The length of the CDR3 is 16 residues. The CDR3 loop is CATSTERQGEYQPQHF. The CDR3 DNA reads TGTGCCACCAGCACTGAACGACAGGGGGAATATCAGCCCCAGCATTTT.

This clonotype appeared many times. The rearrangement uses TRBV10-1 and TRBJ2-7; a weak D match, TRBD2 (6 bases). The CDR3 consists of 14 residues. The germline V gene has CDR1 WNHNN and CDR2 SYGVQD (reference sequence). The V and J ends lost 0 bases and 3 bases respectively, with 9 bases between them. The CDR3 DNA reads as TGCGCCAGCAGTGAGTCGGGAGGAGACTACGAGCAGTACTTC. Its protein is CASSESGGDYEQYF.

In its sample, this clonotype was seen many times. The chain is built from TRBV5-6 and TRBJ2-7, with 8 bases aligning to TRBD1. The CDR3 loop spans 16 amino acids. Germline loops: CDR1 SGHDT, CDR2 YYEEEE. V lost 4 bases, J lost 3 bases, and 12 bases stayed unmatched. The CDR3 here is CASSPSDRGSYYEQYF. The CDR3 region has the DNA TGTGCCAGCAGCCCTTCAGACAGGGGCAGTTACTACGAGCAGTACTTC. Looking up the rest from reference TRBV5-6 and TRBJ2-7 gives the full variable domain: DAGVTQSPTHLIKTRGQQVTLRCSPKSGHDTVSWYQQALGQGPQFIFQYYEEEERQRGNFPDRFSGHQFPNYSSELNVNALLLGDSALYLCASSPSDRGSYYEQYFGPGTRLTVT.

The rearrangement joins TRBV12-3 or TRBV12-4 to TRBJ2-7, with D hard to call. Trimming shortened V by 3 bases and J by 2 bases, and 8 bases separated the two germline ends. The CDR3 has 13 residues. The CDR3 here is CASSFGMAYEQYF. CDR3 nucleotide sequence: TGTGCCAGCAGTTTTGGCATGGCCTACGAGCAGTACTTC.

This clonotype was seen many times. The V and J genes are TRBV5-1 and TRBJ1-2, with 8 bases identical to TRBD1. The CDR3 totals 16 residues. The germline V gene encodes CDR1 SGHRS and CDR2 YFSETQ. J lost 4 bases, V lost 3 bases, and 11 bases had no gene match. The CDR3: CASSSSPRGLGYGYTF. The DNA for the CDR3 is TGCGCCAGCAGCTCCTCCCCCAGGGGGCTAGGCTATGGCTACACCTTC.

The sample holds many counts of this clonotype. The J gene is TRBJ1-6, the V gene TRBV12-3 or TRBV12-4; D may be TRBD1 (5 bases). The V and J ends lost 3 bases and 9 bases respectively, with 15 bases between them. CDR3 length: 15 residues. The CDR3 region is CASSLVQGISSPLHF. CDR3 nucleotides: TGTGCCAGCAGTTTGGTCCAGGGTATTAGTTCACCCCTCCACTTT.

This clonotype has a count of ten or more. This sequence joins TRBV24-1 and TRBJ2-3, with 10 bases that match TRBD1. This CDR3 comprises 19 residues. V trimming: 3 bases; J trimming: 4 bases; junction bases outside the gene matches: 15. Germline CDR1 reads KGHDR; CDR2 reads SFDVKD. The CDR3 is CATSDGDRGLTPPPDTQYF. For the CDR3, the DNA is TGTGCCACCAGTGATGGTGACAGGGGGCTCACACCGCCGCCAGATACGCAGTATTTT.